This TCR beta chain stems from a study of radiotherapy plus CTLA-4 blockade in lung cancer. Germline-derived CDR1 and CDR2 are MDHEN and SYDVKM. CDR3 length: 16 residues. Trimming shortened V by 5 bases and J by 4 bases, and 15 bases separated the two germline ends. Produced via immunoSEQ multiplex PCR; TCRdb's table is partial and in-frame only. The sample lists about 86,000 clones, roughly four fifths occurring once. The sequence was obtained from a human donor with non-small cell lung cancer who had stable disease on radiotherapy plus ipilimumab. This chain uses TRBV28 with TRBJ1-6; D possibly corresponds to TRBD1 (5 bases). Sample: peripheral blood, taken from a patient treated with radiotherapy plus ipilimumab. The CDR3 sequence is CASSPPPGRYNSPLHF. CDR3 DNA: TGTGCCAGCAGTCCCCCACCAGGGCGATATAATTCACCCCTCCACTTT.